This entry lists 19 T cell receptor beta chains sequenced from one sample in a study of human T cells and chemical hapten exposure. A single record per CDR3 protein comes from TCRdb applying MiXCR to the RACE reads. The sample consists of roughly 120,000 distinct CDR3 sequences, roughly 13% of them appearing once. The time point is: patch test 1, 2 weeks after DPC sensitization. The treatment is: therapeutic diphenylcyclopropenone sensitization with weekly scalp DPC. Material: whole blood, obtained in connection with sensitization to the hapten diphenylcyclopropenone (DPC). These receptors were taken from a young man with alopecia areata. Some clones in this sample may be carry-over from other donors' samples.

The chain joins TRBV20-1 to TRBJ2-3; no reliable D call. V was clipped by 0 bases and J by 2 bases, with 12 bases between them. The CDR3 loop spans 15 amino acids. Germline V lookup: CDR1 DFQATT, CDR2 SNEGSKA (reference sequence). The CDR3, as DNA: TGCAGTGCTAGAGATCTCCTAGACCTCACAGATACGCAGTATTTT. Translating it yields CSARDLLDLTDTQYF.

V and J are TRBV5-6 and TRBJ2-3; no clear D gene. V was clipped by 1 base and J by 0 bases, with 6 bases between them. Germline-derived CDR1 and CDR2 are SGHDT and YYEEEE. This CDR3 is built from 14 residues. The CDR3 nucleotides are TGTGCCAGCAGCTTGCCCGTTAGCACAGATACGCAGTATTTT. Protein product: CASSLPVSTDTQYF.

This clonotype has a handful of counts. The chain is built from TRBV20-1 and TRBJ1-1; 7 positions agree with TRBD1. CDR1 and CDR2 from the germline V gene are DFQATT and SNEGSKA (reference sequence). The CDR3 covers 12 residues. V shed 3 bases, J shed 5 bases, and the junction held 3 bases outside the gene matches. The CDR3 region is CSASRGGTEAFF. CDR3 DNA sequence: TGCAGTGCTAGCAGGGGGGGGACTGAAGCTTTCTTT.

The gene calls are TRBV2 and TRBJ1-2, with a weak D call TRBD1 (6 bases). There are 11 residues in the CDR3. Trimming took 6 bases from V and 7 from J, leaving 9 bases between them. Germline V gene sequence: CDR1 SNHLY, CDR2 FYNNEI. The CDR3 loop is CASRRTVGYTF. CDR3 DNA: TGTGCCAGCAGACGGACAGTTGGCTACACCTTC.

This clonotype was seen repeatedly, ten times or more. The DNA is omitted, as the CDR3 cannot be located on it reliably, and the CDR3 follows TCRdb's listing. CDR3 residues: CASSTVGQGAGGYTF. The chain links TRBV21-1 to TRBJ1-2; TRBD1, the D gene given by the table, was not confirmed from the DNA. TRBV21-1 is noted as a pseudogene. The CDR3 is 15 amino acids in total, end residues counted.

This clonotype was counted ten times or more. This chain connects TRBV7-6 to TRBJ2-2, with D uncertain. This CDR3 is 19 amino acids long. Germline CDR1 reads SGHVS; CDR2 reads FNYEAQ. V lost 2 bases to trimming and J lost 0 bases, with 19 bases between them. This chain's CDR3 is CASSLYPALAVANTGELFF. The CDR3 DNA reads TGTGCCAGCAGCTTATATCCCGCCTTGGCAGTGGCGAACACCGGGGAGCTGTTTTTT.

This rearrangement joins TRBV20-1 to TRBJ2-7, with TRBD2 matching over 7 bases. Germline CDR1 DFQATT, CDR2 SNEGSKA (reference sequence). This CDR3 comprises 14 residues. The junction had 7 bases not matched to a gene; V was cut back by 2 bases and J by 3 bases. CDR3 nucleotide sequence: TGCAGTGCTAGACCTAGGGACTATTACTACGAGCAGTACTTC. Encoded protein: CSARPRDYYYEQYF.

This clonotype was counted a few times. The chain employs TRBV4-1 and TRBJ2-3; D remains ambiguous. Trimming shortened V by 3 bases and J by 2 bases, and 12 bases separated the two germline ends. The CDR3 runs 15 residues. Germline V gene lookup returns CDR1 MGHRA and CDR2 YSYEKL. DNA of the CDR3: TGCGCCAGCAGCCATAAGGTGGATTACACAGATACGCAGTATTTT. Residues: CASSHKVDYTDTQYF.

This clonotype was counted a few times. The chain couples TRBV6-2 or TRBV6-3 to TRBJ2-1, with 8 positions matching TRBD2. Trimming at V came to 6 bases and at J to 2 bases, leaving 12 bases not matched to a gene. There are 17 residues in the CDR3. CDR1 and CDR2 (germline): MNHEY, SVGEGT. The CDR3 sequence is CASSTLPFGGAYNEQFF. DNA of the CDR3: TGTGCCAGCAGCACCCTCCCCTTCGGGGGGGCCTACAATGAGCAGTTCTTC.

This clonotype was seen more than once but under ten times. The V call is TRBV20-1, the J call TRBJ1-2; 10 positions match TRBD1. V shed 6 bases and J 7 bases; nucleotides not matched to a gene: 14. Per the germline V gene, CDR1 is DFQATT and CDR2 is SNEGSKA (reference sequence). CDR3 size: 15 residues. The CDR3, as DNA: TGCAGTGCCACCCTGGGACAGGGGCTTGTGAGTGGCTACACCTTC. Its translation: CSATLGQGLVSGYTF.

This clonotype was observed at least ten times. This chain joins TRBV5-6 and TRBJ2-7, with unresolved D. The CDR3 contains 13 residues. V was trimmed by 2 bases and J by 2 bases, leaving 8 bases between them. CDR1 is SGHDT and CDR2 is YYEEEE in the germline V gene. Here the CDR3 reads CASSFSGAYEQYF. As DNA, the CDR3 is TGTGCCAGCAGCTTTAGTGGGGCCTACGAGCAGTACTTC.

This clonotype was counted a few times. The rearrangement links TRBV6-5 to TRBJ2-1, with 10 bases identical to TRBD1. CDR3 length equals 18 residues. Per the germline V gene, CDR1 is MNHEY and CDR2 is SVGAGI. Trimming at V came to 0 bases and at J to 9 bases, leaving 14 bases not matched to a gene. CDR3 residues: CASSYSTSWDRGRREQFF. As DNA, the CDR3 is TGTGCCAGCAGTTACTCCACGTCCTGGGACAGGGGTCGGCGTGAGCAGTTCTTC.

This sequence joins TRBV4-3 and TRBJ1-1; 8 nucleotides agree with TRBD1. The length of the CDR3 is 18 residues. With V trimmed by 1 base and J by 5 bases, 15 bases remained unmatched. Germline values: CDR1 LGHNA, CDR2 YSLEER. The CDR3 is CASSQGLYSGTGGTEAFF. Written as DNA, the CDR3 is TGCGCCAGCAGCCAAGGACTCTACTCCGGGACAGGAGGTACTGAAGCTTTCTTT.

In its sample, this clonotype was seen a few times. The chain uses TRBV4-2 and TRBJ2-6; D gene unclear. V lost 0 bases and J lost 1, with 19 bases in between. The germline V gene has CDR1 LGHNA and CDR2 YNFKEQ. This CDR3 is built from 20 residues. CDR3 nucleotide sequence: TGTGCCAGCAGCCAAGATGAAGGAGAACCGAAAGGTTCTGGGGCCAACGTCCTGACTTTC. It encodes CASSQDEGEPKGSGANVLTF.

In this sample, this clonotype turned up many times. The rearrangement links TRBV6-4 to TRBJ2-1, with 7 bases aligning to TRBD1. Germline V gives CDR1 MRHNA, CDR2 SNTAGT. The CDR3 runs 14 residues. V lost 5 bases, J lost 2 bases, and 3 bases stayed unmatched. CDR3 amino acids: CASSTGEAYNEQFF. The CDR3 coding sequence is TGTGCCAGCAGTACAGGGGAAGCCTACAATGAGCAGTTCTTC.

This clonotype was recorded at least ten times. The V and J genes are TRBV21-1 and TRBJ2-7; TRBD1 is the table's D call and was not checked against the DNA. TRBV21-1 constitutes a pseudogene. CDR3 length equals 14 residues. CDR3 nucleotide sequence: TGTGCCAGTTTGACACGGGGACGTCCCTACGAGCAGTACGTC. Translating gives CASLTRGRPYEQYV.

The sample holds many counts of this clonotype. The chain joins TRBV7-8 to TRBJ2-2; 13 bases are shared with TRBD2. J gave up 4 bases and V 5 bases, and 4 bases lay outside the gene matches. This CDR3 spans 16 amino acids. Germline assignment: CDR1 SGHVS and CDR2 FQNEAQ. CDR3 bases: TGTGCCAGCAGCACTTGGACTAGCGGGGGCACCGGGGAGCTGTTTTTT. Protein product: CASSTWTSGGTGELFF.

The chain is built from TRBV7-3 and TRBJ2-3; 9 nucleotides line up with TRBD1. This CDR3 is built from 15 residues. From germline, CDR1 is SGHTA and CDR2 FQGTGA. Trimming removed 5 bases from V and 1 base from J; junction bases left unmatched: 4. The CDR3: CASSQRTGGTDTQYF. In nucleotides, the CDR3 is TGTGCCAGCAGCCAGCGGACAGGGGGCACAGATACGCAGTATTTT.

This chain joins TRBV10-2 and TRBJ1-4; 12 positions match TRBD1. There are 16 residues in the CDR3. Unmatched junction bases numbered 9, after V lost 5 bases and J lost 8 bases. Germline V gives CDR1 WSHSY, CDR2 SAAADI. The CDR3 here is CASSSAGTGGQEKLFF. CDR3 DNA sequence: TGCGCCAGCAGTTCCGCCGGGACAGGGGGCCAAGAAAAACTGTTTTTT.